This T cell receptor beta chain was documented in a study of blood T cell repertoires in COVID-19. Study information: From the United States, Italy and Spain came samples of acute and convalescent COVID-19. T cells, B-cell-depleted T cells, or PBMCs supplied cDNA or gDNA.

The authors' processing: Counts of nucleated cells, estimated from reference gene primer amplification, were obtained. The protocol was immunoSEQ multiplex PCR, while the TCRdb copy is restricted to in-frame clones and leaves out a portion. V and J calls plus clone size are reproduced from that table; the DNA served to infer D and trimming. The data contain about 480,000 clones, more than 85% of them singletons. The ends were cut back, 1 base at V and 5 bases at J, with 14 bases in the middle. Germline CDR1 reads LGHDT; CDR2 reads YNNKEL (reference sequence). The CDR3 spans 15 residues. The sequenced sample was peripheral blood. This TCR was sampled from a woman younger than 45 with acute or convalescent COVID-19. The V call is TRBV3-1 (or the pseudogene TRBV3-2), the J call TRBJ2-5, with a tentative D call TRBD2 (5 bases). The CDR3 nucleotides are TGTGCCAGCAGCCAAGCGGAGGCGATAGGGGAGACCCAGTACTTC. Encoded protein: CASSQAEAIGETQYF.